A selection of T cell receptor beta chains follows, all from one sample in a study of cytomegalovirus exposure and HLA in healthy donors. Assay: immunoSEQ multiplex PCR; the TCRdb copy retains only in-frame clones and omits some. This table holds about 330,000 clones, approximately 86% found once. The specimen was PBMCs. Source of these receptors: a woman in her twenties or thirties in good health and CMV-seropositive. Each CDR3 is given with its conserved first and last residue. Fields, in order: clone size, D gene, V gene, J gene, CDR3 protein, CDR3 DNA. A D gene is named only where the DNA matches it firmly. Not all rows give a size; the values are once, few, many and, for expanded clones, a class.

size: -
D: -
V: TRBV30
J: TRBJ1-4
CDR3: CAWSVPGEGDEKLFF
DNA: TGTGCCTGGAGTGTACCTGGAGAGGGGGATGAAAAACTGTTTTTT

size: -
D: -
V: TRBV28
J: TRBJ2-7
CDR3: CARDLNSTYEQYF
DNA: TGTGCCAGGGACCTCAACTCCACCTACGAGCAGTACTTC

size: -
D: -
V: TRBV4-2
J: TRBJ1-5
CDR3: CASSQGSGENQPQHF
DNA: TGTGCCAGCAGCCAAGGGTCCGGGGAGAATCAGCCCCAGCATTTT

size: -
D: TRBD2
V: TRBV7-8
J: TRBJ2-7
CDR3: CASSLGGLAGVYEQYF
DNA: TGTGCCAGCAGCTTAGGAGGACTAGCGGGAGTGTACGAGCAGTACTTC

size: -
D: TRBD2
V: TRBV7-2
J: TRBJ2-1
CDR3: CASSFPGLANNNEQFF
DNA: TGTGCCAGCAGCTTTCCGGGACTAGCAAACAACAATGAGCAGTTCTTC

size: -
D: TRBD1
V: TRBV30
J: TRBJ2-2
CDR3: CAWKSGTGGPGELFF
DNA: TGTGCCTGGAAGTCCGGGACAGGGGGTCCCGGGGAGCTGTTTTTT

size: -
D: -
V: TRBV6-1
J: TRBJ2-1
CDR3: CASSGGMTPGWDEQFF
DNA: TGTGCCAGCAGTGGGGGGATGACGCCTGGGTGGGATGAGCAGTTCTTC

size: -
D: -
V: TRBV6-6
J: TRBJ2-1
CDR3: CASSYVINEQFF
DNA: TGTGCCAGCAGTTACGTCATCAATGAGCAGTTCTTC

size: -
D: TRBD1
V: TRBV28
J: TRBJ1-1
CDR3: CASILQGDTEAFF
DNA: TGTGCCAGCATCCTACAGGGGGACACTGAAGCTTTCTTT

size: -
D: -
V: TRBV7-2
J: TRBJ2-2
CDR3: CASSLGWNTGELFF
DNA: TGTGCCAGCAGCTTAGGGTGGAACACCGGGGAGCTGTTTTTT

size: -
D: -
V: TRBV27
J: TRBJ2-3
CDR3: CASSPTRGPTDTQYF
DNA: TGTGCCAGCAGTCCGACCCGGGGGCCGACAGATACGCAGTATTTT

size: once
D: TRBD1
V: TRBV27
J: TRBJ1-4
CDR3: CASKGQDSLNEKLFF
DNA: TGTGCCAGCAAAGGACAGGACAGCCTAAATGAAAAACTGTTTTTT

size: -
D: TRBD1
V: TRBV7-9
J: TRBJ1-1
CDR3: CASSFSQYRGTEAFF
DNA: TGTGCCAGCAGCTTCTCACAATACAGGGGCACTGAAGCTTTCTTT

size: -
D: -
V: TRBV30
J: TRBJ1-5
CDR3: CAWSPNLQEPQHF
DNA: TGTGCCTGGAGTCCCAACCTACAAGAGCCCCAGCATTTT

size: -
D: -
V: TRBV5-8
J: TRBJ1-2
CDR3: CASSLRINYGYTF
DNA: TGTGCCAGCAGCCTGAGAATTAACTATGGCTACACCTTC

size: -
D: -
V: TRBV11-3
J: TRBJ2-7
CDR3: CASSLEVGYEQYF
DNA: TGTGCCAGCAGCTTAGAGGTGGGCTACGAGCAGTACTTC

size: -
D: -
V: TRBV14
J: TRBJ2-7
CDR3: CASSQERNSEYF
DNA: TGTGCCAGCAGCCAAGAAAGGAATTCCGAGTACTTC

size: -
D: -
V: TRBV28
J: TRBJ1-5
CDR3: CASSSRDNQPQHF
DNA: TGTGCCAGCAGTTCCAGGGACAATCAGCCCCAGCATTTT

size: -
D: TRBD2
V: TRBV27
J: TRBJ2-7
CDR3: CASSFGEGTHEQYF
DNA: TGTGCCAGCAGTTTCGGGGAGGGTACCCACGAGCAGTACTTC

size: -
D: -
V: TRBV18
J: TRBJ2-5
CDR3: CASSRVSETQYF
DNA: TGTGCCAGCTCCAGGGTCTCAGAGACCCAGTACTTC

size: few
D: TRBD1
V: TRBV2
J: TRBJ2-7
CDR3: CAATRGYSSYEQYF
DNA: TGTGCCGCAACCAGGGGGTACAGCTCCTACGAGCAGTACTTC

size: -
D: -
V: TRBV5-4
J: TRBJ2-7
CDR3: CASSLGGQYYEQYF
DNA: TGTGCCAGCAGCTTGGGAGGACAGTACTACGAGCAGTACTTC

size: -
D: TRBD1
V: TRBV6-5
J: TRBJ2-7
CDR3: CASNTRDRGSYEQYF
DNA: TGTGCCAGCAATACCAGGGACAGGGGCTCCTACGAGCAGTACTTC

size: -
D: -
V: TRBV7-6
J: TRBJ1-1
CDR3: CASRHMGAFF
DNA: TGTGCCAGCAGACACATGGGGGCTTTCTTT

size: -
D: -
V: TRBV25-1
J: TRBJ2-5
CDR3: CASSASGRAQTQYF
DNA: TGTGCCAGCAGTGCAAGTGGCAGGGCCCAGACCCAGTACTTC

size: once
D: -
V: TRBV5-1
J: TRBJ2-3
CDR3: CASSPAGPPTDTQYF
DNA: TGCGCCAGCAGCCCAGCCGGGCCCCCCACAGATACGCAGTATTTT

size: -
D: -
V: TRBV4-2
J: TRBJ1-5
CDR3: CASSQVSNQPQHF
DNA: TGTGCCAGCAGCCAAGTTAGCAATCAGCCCCAGCATTTT

size: -
D: -
V: TRBV30
J: TRBJ1-3
CDR3: CAWSQSSGNTIYF
DNA: TGTGCCTGGAGTCAAAGCTCTGGAAACACCATATATTTT

size: once
D: -
V: TRBV7-6
J: TRBJ2-2
CDR3: CASSLVPGWSGELFF
DNA: TGTGCCAGCAGCTTAGTGCCAGGGTGGTCCGGGGAGCTGTTTTTT

size: -
D: TRBD2
V: TRBV29-1
J: TRBJ2-1
CDR3: CSVDGGGGIIDEQFF
DNA: TGCAGCGTTGATGGGGGGGGAGGGATCATAGATGAGCAGTTCTTC

size: -
D: -
V: TRBV14
J: TRBJ1-2
CDR3: CASSQGYKVDGYTF
DNA: TGTGCCAGCAGCCAAGGGTACAAGGTCGATGGCTACACCTTC

size: -
D: -
V: TRBV5-4
J: TRBJ1-1
CDR3: CASSYSGQKTEAFF
DNA: TGTGCCAGCAGCTATTCCGGACAGAAAACTGAAGCTTTCTTT

size: -
D: -
V: TRBV4-1
J: TRBJ1-3
CDR3: CASSPTVSGNTIYF
DNA: TGCGCCAGCAGCCCGACAGTCTCTGGAAACACCATATATTTT

size: -
D: -
V: TRBV5-1
J: TRBJ1-4
CDR3: CASSLPQGEEKLFF
DNA: TGCGCCAGCAGCTTGCCACAGGGAGAAGAAAAACTGTTTTTT

size: -
D: TRBD1
V: TRBV29-1
J: TRBJ1-2
CDR3: CSVGDSLYGYTF
DNA: TGCAGCGTTGGGGACAGCCTTTATGGCTACACCTTC

size: -
D: -
V: TRBV7-9
J: TRBJ2-2
CDR3: CASSLISAGELFF
DNA: TGTGCCAGCAGCTTAATTAGCGCCGGGGAGCTGTTTTTT

size: -
D: -
V: TRBV27
J: TRBJ2-1
CDR3: CAARAAASTYNEQFF
DNA: TGTGCAGCCCGCGCGGCGGCCTCTACCTACAATGAGCAGTTCTTC

size: -
D: -
V: TRBV2
J: TRBJ1-1
CDR3: CASSSILGNTEAFF
DNA: TGTGCCAGCAGCTCCATCCTAGGGAACACTGAAGCTTTCTTT

size: -
D: TRBD2
V: TRBV30
J: TRBJ2-7
CDR3: CAWNSGGSYEQYF
DNA: TGTGCCTGGAATAGCGGGGGCTCCTACGAGCAGTACTTC

size: -
D: -
V: TRBV9
J: TRBJ2-3
CDR3: CASSPRPTDTQYF
DNA: TGTGCCAGCAGTCCTAGGCCCACAGATACGCAGTATTTT

size: -
D: -
V: TRBV5-6
J: TRBJ2-1
CDR3: CASSLETEQFF
DNA: TGTGCCAGCAGCTTGGAGACTGAGCAGTTCTTC

size: -
D: -
V: TRBV2
J: TRBJ1-1
CDR3: CASSDYRALF
DNA: TGTGCCAGCAGTGACTACAGGGCTCTCTTT

size: -
D: -
V: TRBV4-1
J: TRBJ2-5
CDR3: CASSQLVGGLETQYF
DNA: TGCGCCAGCAGTCAACTAGTTGGGGGGCTAGAGACCCAGTACTTC

size: -
D: -
V: TRBV4-3
J: TRBJ1-6
CDR3: CASSGDTYNSPLHF
DNA: TGCGCCAGCAGCGGGGACACGTATAATTCACCCCTCCACTTT

size: -
D: -
V: TRBV6-5
J: TRBJ2-2
CDR3: CASSYPGRGNTGELFF
DNA: TGTGCCAGCAGTTACCCAGGGCGGGGGAACACCGGGGAGCTGTTTTTT

size: -
D: -
V: TRBV27
J: TRBJ1-1
CDR3: CASSSGRGTEAFF
DNA: TGTGCCAGCAGTTCTGGACGGGGAACTGAAGCTTTCTTT

size: -
D: TRBD2
V: TRBV28
J: TRBJ2-2
CDR3: CASSLSGSSPGELFF
DNA: TGTGCCAGCAGTTTAAGCGGGAGTTCTCCCGGGGAGCTGTTTTTT

size: -
D: TRBD1
V: TRBV5-1
J: TRBJ1-2
CDR3: CASSRGQGYGYTF
DNA: TGCGCCAGCAGCAGGGGACAGGGCTATGGCTACACCTTC

size: -
D: TRBD1
V: TRBV5-1
J: TRBJ2-4
CDR3: CASSITGTGLAKNIQYF
DNA: TGCGCCAGCAGCATTACCGGGACAGGGCTGGCCAAAAACATTCAGTACTTC

size: -
D: TRBD2
V: TRBV7-9
J: TRBJ2-1
CDR3: CASSPGGASDEQFF
DNA: TGTGCCAGCAGCCCCGGGGGGGCCTCGGATGAGCAGTTCTTC

size: -
D: -
V: TRBV6-5
J: TRBJ1-2
CDR3: CASRVTGNYGYTF
DNA: TGTGCCAGCAGGGTTACAGGGAACTATGGCTACACCTTC

size: -
D: -
V: TRBV4-2
J: TRBJ2-1
CDR3: CASSRGQASGEYNEQFF
DNA: TGTGCCAGCAGCCGTGGACAGGCAAGCGGGGAGTACAATGAGCAGTTCTTC

size: -
D: -
V: TRBV6-1
J: TRBJ1-4
CDR3: CASRLDRRNEKLFF
DNA: TGTGCCAGCAGACTTGACAGGAGGAATGAAAAACTGTTTTTT

size: -
D: TRBD2
V: TRBV28
J: TRBJ2-7
CDR3: CASSPGGGPTYEQYF
DNA: TGTGCCAGCAGCCCCGGGGGGGGGCCTACCTACGAGCAGTACTTC

size: -
D: -
V: TRBV18
J: TRBJ2-4
CDR3: CASSPLGVLAKNIQYF
DNA: TGTGCCAGCTCACCACTGGGAGTTTTAGCCAAAAACATTCAGTACTTC

size: -
D: -
V: TRBV30
J: TRBJ1-3
CDR3: CAWTGGPRGNTIYF
DNA: TGTGCCTGGACGGGGGGGCCTAGAGGGAACACCATATATTTT

size: -
D: -
V: TRBV7-2
J: TRBJ2-4
CDR3: CASSPYFSGGKNIQYF
DNA: TGTGCCAGCAGCCCCTACTTTAGTGGGGGCAAAAACATTCAGTACTTC

size: -
D: TRBD1
V: TRBV4-3
J: TRBJ1-1
CDR3: CASSPGQGLNTEAFF
DNA: TGCGCCAGCAGCCCGGGACAGGGTTTGAACACTGAAGCTTTCTTT